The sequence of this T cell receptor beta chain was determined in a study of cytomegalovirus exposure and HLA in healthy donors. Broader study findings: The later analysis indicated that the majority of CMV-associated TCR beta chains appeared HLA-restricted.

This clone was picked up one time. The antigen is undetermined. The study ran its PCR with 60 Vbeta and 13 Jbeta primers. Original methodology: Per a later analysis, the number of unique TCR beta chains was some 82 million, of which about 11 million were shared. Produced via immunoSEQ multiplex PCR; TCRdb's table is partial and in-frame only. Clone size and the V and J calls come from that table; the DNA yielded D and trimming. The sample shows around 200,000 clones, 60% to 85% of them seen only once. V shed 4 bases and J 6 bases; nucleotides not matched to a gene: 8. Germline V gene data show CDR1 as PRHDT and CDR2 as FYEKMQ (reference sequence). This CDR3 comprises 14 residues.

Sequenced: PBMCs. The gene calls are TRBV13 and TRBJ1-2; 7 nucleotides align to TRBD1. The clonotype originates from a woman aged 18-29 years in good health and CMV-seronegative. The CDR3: CASSSTGASDGYTF. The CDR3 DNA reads TGTGCCAGCAGCTCTACAGGGGCTTCGGATGGCTACACCTTC.